The present entry profiles one T cell receptor beta chain with its context. These data originate in a study of technical replicates of blood from a few donors. Trimming left V 5 bases short and J 3 bases short, with 5 bases between. The CDR3 extends over 11 amino acids. From germline, CDR1 is SEHNR and CDR2 FQNEAQ (reference sequence). The repertoire was sequenced with immunoSEQ multiplex PCR; TCRdb's copy has only in-frame clones and lacks some. The sample lists 45,000 to 65,000 clones; 94% were seen once. What was sequenced was T cells isolated from PBMCs. The V call is TRBV7-9, the J call TRBJ2-7; D uncertain. This sequence was found in a human donor in good health. As DNA, the CDR3 is TGTGCCAGCAGCGCGGACTACGAGCAGTACTTC. Translating gives CASSADYEQYF.